This T cell receptor beta chain comes out of a study of T cells in Graves' hyperthyroidism and ophthalmopathy. Study details: Specimen type is peripheral blood, collected at initial diagnosis prior to any treatment.

The PBMCs studied were ones that came from 8 to 10 ml fresh peripheral blood. RNA transcripts were the template for amplifying TCR beta CDR3 regions. Carried out on the TCR CDR3, a first-round RT-PCR used the HTBI primer set. TCRdb re-called the multiplex PCR reads through MiXCR, storing one row per CDR3 protein. The sample records 500,000 to 600,000 distinct CDR3 sequences, just under 20% being singletons. Germline CDR1 and CDR2: DFQATT and SNEGSKA (reference sequence). The ends were cut back, 5 bases at V and 0 bases at J, with 12 bases in the middle. The CDR3 contains 14 residues. This clonotype was detected many times. Its cognate antigen is unknown. Study-wide points: From stable hyperthyroidism, ophthalmopathy was separated by a 13 V-J model. The model made its ophthalmopathy prediction, and onset followed a median 6.5 months later.

The chain is built from TRBV20-1 and TRBJ2-3, with unresolved D. Sequencing was done on a sample of blood. This receptor was taken from a man aged 40-55 years with Graves' ophthalmopathy. CDR3 loop: CSAPHHASTDTQYF. The CDR3 DNA reads TGCAGTGCTCCCCACCATGCTAGCACAGATACGCAGTATTTT.